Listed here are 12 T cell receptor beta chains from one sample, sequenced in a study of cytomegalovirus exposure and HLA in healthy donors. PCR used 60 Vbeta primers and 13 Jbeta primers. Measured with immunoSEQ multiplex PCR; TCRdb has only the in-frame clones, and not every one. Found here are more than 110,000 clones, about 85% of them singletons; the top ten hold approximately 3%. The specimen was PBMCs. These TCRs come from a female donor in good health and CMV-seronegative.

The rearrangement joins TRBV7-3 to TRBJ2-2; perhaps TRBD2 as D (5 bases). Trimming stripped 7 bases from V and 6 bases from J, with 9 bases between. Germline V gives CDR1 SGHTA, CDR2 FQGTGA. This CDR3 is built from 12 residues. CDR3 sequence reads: CASNKGAGELFF. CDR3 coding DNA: TGTGCCAGCAACAAGGGAGCCGGGGAGCTGTTTTTT.

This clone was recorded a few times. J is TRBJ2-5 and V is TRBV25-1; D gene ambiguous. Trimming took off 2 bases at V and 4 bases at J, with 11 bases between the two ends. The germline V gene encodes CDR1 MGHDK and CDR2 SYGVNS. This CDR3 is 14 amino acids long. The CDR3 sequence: CASSEALSLETQYF. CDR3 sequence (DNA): TGTGCCAGCAGTGAAGCACTTTCCCTAGAGACCCAGTACTTC. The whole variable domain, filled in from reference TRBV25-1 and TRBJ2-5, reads EADIYQTPRYLVIGTGKKITLECSQTMGHDKMYWYQQDPGMELHLIHYSYGVNSTEKGDLSSESTVSRIRTEHFPLTLESARPSHTSQYLCASSEALSLETQYFGPGTRLLVL.

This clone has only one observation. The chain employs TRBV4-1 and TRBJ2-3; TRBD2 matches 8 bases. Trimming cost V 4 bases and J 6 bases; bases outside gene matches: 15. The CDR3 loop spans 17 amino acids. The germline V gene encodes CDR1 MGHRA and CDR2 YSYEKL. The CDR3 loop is CASSRGGREGLRDTQYF. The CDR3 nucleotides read TGCGCCAGCAGCCGGGGGGGACGGGAGGGCCTAAGGGATACGCAGTATTTT.

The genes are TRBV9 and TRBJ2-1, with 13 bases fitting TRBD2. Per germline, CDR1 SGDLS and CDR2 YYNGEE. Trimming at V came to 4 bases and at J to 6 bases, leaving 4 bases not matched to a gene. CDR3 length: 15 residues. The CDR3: CASSPRTSGGNEQFF. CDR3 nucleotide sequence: TGTGCCAGCAGCCCAAGGACTAGCGGGGGCAATGAGCAGTTCTTC.

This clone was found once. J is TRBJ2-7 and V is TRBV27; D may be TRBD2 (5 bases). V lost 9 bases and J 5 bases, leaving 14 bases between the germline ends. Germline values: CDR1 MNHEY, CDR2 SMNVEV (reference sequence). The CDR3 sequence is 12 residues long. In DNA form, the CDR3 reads TGTGCCAGTCGGCCCGGACTGCACGAGCAGTACTTC. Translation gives CASRPGLHEQYF.

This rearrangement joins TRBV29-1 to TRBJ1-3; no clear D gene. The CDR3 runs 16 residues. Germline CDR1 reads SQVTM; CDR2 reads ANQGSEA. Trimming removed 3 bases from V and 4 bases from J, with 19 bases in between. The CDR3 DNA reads TGCAGCGTTGACGCTAAATGGGTAGCCGGCGGAAACACCATATATTTT. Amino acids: CSVDAKWVAGGNTIYF.

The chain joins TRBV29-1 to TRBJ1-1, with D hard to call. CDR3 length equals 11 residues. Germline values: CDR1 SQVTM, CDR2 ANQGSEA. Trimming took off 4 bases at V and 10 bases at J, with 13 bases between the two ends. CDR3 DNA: TGCAGCGTTGGATTAGGGAGCAGAGCTTTCTTT. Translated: CSVGLGSRAFF.

DNA for the CDR3: TGTGCCATCAGTGAGGGGGCCGAGAGGGGCTACACCTTC. It is translated as CAISEGAERGYTF. The gene calls are TRBV10-3 and TRBJ1-2; D is possibly TRBD1 (5 bases). Trimming removed 2 bases from V and 8 bases from J, with 12 bases in between. The CDR3 is 13 residues long. Germline lookup yields CDR1 ENHRY and CDR2 SYGVKD.

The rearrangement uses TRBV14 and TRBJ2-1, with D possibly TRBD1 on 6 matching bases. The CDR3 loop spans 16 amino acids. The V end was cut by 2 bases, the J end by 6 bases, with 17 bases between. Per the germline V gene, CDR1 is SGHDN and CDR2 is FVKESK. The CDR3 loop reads CASSQWFQDRGNEQFF. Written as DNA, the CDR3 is TGTGCCAGCAGCCAATGGTTTCAGGACAGAGGCAATGAGCAGTTCTTC.

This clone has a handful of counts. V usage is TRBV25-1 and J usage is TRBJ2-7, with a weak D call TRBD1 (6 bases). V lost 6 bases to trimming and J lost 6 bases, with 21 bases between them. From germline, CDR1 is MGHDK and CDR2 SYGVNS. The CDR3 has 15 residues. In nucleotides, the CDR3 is TGTGCCAGCAGCCAGATAATGGGGGCGGCGGGCGAGCAGTACTTC. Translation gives CASSQIMGAAGEQYF.

CDR3 DNA sequence: TGTGCCAGCAGGTTTGGAGGTGGACTAGCGGGAACCTACGAGCAGTACTTC. It translates to CASRFGGGLAGTYEQYF. V is TRBV28 and J is TRBJ2-7, with 12 positions matching TRBD2. Germline V gene data show CDR1 as MDHEN and CDR2 as SYDVKM. There are 17 residues in the CDR3. J gave up 2 bases and V 6 bases, and 11 bases lay outside the gene matches. Full variable domain (outside the CDR3, taken from reference TRBV28 and TRBJ2-7): DVKVTQSSRYLVKRTGEKVFLECVQDMDHENMFWYRQDPGLGLRLIYFSYDVKMKEKGDIPEGYSVSREKKERFSLILESASTNQTSMYLCASRFGGGLAGTYEQYFGPGTRLTVT.

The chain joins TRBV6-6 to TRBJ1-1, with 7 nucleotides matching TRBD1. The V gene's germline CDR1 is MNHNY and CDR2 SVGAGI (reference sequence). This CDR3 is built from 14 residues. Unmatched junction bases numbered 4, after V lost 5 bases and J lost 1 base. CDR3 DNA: TGTGCCAGCAGTCCCGGGACAGAGAACACTGAAGCTTTCTTT. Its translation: CASSPGTENTEAFF.